The 9 T cell receptor beta chains below come from one sample, sequenced in a study of patients and donors after allogeneic stem cell transplantation. Each CDR3 protein gets one entry after TCRdb re-called the RT-PCR reads with MiXCR. The sample comprises around 160,000 distinct CDR3 sequences, roughly 30% of which are singletons, and around 3.3% rests with the top ten. The sample taken for sequencing was blood, either unsorted or a sorted T cell fraction (not recorded which). The receptor set was obtained from a human donor who was either an allogeneic HSCT recipient or a stem cell or donor lymphocyte infusion donor (not recorded which). It is not recorded whose cells these are; they may come from a transplant donor.

This clonotype was seen only a few times. V and J are TRBV29-1 and TRBJ1-1, with D unresolved. V lost 4 bases and J 7 bases, leaving 10 bases between the germline ends. Looked up from germline, CDR1 is SQVTM and CDR2 is ANQGSEA. The CDR3 has 11 amino acids. CDR3 nucleotide sequence: TGCAGCGTTGTGGTCTCAAGTGAAGCTTTCTTT. This sequence encodes CSVVVSSEAFF.

The gene calls are TRBV4-2 and TRBJ1-1; no clear D. The CDR3 length is 16 residues. Per germline, CDR1 LGHNA and CDR2 YNFKEQ. Trimming pared 4 bases from V and 2 bases from J, leaving 17 bases between. Here the CDR3 DNA reads TGTGCCAGCAGCCTTCCAGACGGGGTAGAAAACACTGAAGCTTTCTTT. It is translated as CASSLPDGVENTEAFF.

Of note for this clonotype: The junction differs from germline at one of its ends, possibly a read error. The rearrangement links TRBV7-3 to TRBJ1-1, with a possible D match to TRBD1 (5 bases). The CDR3 runs to 13 residues. Germline V gene lookup returns CDR1 SGHTA and CDR2 FQGTGA. The CDR3 protein is CASSSQEDTESFF. CDR3 DNA sequence: TGTGCCAGCAGCTCACAGGAGGACACTGAATCTTTCTTT.

The genes are TRBV28 and TRBJ2-7; TRBD1 or TRBD2 may be the D gene (6 bases each). This CDR3 is built from 13 residues. Trimming removed 7 bases from V and 2 bases from J, with 12 bases in between. Germline V gene data show CDR1 as MDHEN and CDR2 as SYDVKM. In DNA form, the CDR3 reads TGTGCCAGCAAAGGGGGAGGTACCTACGAGCAGTACTTC. This sequence encodes CASKGGGTYEQYF. Using reference TRBV28 and TRBJ2-7 for the parts outside the CDR3, the full variable domain is DVKVTQSSRYLVKRTGEKVFLECVQDMDHENMFWYRQDPGLGLRLIYFSYDVKMKEKGDIPEGYSVSREKKERFSLILESASTNQTSMYLCASKGGGTYEQYFGPGTRLTVT.

This chain links TRBV18 with TRBJ2-1; 7 nucleotides agree with TRBD2. Per the germline V gene, CDR1 is KGHSH and CDR2 is LQKENI. The CDR3 extends over 17 amino acids. V gave up 0 bases and J gave up 1 base; unmatched junction bases: 6. The CDR3 loop is CASSPPGAGASYNEQFF. CDR3 DNA sequence: TGTGCCAGCTCACCACCCGGGGCGGGAGCGTCCTACAATGAGCAGTTCTTC. Together with reference TRBV18 and TRBJ2-1, the CDR3 gives the full variable domain: NAGVMQNPRHLVRRRGQEARLRCSPMKGHSHVYWYRQLPEEGLKFMVYLQKENIIDESGMPKERFSAEFPKEGPSILRIQQVVRGDSAAYFCASSPPGAGASYNEQFFGPGTRLTVL.

J is TRBJ2-1 and V is TRBV5-1, with 9 nucleotides matching TRBD2. Germline CDR1 is SGHRS and CDR2 is YFSETQ. This CDR3 is built from 14 residues. The V segment lost 4 bases and the J segment 8 bases; nucleotides outside the gene matches: 7. The CDR3 protein is CASSPIAGADEQFF. The CDR3 region has the DNA TGCGCCAGCAGCCCTATAGCGGGAGCGGATGAGCAGTTCTTC.

This clonotype was counted once. The chain uses TRBV6-4 and TRBJ2-3, with TRBD2 identical over 11 bases. Germline V gene data show CDR1 as MRHNA and CDR2 as SNTAGT. J lost 3 bases, V lost 1 base, and 0 bases had no gene match. CDR3 length: 15 amino acids. CDR3 nucleotides: TGTGCCAGCAGTGACTTAGCGGGAGGGACAGATACGCAGTATTTT. It yields the protein CASSDLAGGTDTQYF.

The CDR3 loop is CASTRPASGYEQYF. The CDR3 DNA reads as TGTGCCAGCACCCGACCGGCTAGCGGTTACGAGCAGTACTTC. This sequence joins TRBV5-6 and TRBJ2-7; TRBD2 aligns across 7 bases. From germline, CDR1 is SGHDT and CDR2 YYEEEE. V shed 6 bases and J 4 bases; nucleotides not matched to a gene: 10. The CDR3 runs 14 residues.

This clonotype was seen a handful of times. CDR3 sequence: CAWTKAEKLFF. Here the CDR3 DNA reads TGTGCCTGGACGAAGGCTGAAAAACTGTTTTTT. V usage is TRBV30 and J usage is TRBJ1-4; no clear D. Germline V lookup: CDR1 GTSNPN, CDR2 SVGIG (reference sequence). Trimming removed 4 bases at V and 7 bases at J, with 7 bases between. This CDR3 is built from 11 residues.